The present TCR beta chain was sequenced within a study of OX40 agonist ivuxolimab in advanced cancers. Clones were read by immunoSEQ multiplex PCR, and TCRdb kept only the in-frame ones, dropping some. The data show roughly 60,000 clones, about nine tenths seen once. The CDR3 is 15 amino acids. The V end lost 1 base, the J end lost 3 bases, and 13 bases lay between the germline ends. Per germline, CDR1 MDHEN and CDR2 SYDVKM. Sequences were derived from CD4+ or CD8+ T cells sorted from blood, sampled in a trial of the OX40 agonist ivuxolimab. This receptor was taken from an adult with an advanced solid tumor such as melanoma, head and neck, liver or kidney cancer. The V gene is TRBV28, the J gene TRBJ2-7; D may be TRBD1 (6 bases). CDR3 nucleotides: TGTGCCAGCAGTTTATTAGGGGGAAACAACTACGAGCAGTACTTC. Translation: CASSLLGGNNYEQYF. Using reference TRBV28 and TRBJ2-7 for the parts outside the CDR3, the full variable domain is DVKVTQSSRYLVKRTGEKVFLECVQDMDHENMFWYRQDPGLGLRLIYFSYDVKMKEKGDIPEGYSVSREKKERFSLILESASTNQTSMYLCASSLLGGNNYEQYFGPGTRLTVT.